The sequence of this T cell receptor beta chain was determined in a study of T cells of healthy individuals. TCRdb analysed the 5' RACE reads with MiXCR anew, one entry per CDR3 protein. The repertoire holds approximately 50,000 distinct CDR3 sequences, with about 14% as singletons. The CDR3 has 14 residues. Germline V gene lookup returns CDR1 SGHTA and CDR2 FQGTGA. V was trimmed by 5 bases and J by 1 base, leaving 11 bases between them. In its sample, this clonotype was seen many times. This TCR came from a human donor in good health. The genes are TRBV7-3 and TRBJ1-1; no firm D call. Here the CDR3 reads CASSPSRENTEAFF. The CDR3 nucleotides are TGTGCCAGCAGCCCGTCTAGGGAGAACACTGAAGCTTTCTTT.